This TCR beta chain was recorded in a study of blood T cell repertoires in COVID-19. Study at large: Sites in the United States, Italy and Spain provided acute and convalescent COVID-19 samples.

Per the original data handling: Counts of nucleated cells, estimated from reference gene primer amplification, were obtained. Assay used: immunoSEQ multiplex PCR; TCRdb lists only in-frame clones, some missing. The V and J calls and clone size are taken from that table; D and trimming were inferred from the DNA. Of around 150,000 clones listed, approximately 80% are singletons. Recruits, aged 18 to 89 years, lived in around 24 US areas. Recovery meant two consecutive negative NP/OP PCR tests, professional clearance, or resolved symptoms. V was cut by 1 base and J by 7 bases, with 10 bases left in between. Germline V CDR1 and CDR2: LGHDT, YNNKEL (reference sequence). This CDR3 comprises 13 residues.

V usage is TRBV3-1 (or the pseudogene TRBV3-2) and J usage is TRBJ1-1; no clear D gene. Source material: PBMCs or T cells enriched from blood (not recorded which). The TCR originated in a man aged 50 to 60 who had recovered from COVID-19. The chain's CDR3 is CASSQGARGEAFF. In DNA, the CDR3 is TGTGCCAGCAGCCAAGGGGCTCGGGGTGAAGCTTTCTTT.